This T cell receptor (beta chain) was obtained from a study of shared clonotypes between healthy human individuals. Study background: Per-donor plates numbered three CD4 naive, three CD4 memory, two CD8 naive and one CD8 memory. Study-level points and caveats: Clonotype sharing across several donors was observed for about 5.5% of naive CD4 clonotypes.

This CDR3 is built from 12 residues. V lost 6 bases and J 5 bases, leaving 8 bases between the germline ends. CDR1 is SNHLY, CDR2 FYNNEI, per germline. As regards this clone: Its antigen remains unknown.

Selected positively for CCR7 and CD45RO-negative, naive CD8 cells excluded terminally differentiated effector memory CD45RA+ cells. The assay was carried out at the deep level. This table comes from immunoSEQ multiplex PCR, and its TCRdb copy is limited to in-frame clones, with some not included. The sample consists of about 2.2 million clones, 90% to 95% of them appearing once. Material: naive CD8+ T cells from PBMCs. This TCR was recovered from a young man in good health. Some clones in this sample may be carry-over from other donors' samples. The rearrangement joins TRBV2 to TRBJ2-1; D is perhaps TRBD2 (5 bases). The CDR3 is CASRRENNEQFF. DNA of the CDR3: TGTGCCAGCAGGAGGGAAAACAATGAGCAGTTCTTC.